This T cell receptor beta chain stems from a study of radiotherapy plus CTLA-4 blockade in lung cancer. Points on this clone: What it recognizes is unknown.

Libraries were prepared by immunoSEQ multiplex PCR; TCRdb keeps only in-frame clonotypes and omits some of them. This table has approximately 47,000 clones, about 63% appearing once. The germline V gene encodes CDR1 PRHDT and CDR2 FYEKMQ (reference sequence). The CDR3 runs 13 residues. Deletions cut 11 bases from V and 4 bases from J, with 17 bases between. Focal radiation plus CTLA-4 blockade with ipilimumab was administered to patients who had chemo-refractory metastatic non-small-cell lung cancer. Study outcomes and limitations: Blood saw expansion of tumor-derived TCR clones after radiotherapy plus ipilimumab. The best predictor of response was reported to be early blood T cell clone dynamics, with interferon-beta.

Sequencing used peripheral blood, obtained from a patient treated with radiotherapy plus ipilimumab. The TCR was taken from a human donor with non-small cell lung cancer who had a partial response to radiotherapy plus ipilimumab. The chain is built from TRBV13 and TRBJ1-1; no clear D. The CDR3 DNA is TGTGCCTCTGGACCCCCCCGGGGCACTGAAGCTTTCTTT. Translation: CASGPPRGTEAFF.